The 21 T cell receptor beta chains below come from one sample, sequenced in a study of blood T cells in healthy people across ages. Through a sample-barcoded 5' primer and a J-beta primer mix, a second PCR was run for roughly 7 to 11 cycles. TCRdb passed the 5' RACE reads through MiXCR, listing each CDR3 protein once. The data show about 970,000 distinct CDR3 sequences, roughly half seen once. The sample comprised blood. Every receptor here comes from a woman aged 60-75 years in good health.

CDR3 nucleotides: TGCAGTACCCAAGGGAGGGCTAGCACAGATACGCAGTATTTT. As protein: CSTQGRASTDTQYF. The chain links TRBV20-1 to TRBJ2-3; 7 bases match TRBD2. The CDR3 extends over 14 amino acids. V shed 8 bases and J 0 bases; nucleotides not matched to a gene: 8. CDR1 is DFQATT and CDR2 is SNEGSKA in the germline V gene (reference sequence).

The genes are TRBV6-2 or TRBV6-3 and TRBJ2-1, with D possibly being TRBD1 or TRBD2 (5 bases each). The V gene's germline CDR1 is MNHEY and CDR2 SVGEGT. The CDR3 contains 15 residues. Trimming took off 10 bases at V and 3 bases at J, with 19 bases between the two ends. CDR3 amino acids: CAIRSGQANYNEQFF. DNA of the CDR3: TGTGCCATTCGATCGGGGCAGGCCAACTACAATGAGCAGTTCTTC.

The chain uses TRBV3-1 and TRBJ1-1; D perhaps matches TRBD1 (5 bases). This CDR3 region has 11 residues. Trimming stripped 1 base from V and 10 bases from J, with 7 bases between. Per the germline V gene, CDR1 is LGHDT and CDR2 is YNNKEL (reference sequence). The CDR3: CASSQGGGAFF. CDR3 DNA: TGTGCCAGCAGCCAAGGGGGGGGAGCTTTCTTT.

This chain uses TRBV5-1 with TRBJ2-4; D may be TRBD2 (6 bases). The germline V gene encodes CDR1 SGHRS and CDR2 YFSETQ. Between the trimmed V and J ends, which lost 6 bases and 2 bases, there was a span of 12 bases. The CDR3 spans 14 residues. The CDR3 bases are TGCGCCAGCACCGACGGCGGGACCAAAAACATTCAGTACTTC. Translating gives CASTDGGTKNIQYF.

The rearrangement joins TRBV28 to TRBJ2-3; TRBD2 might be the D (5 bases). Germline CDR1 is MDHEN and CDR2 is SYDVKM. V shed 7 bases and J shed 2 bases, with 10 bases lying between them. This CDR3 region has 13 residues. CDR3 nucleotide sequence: TGTGCCAGCAACGGGATGATCACAGATACGCAGTATTTT. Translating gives CASNGMITDTQYF.

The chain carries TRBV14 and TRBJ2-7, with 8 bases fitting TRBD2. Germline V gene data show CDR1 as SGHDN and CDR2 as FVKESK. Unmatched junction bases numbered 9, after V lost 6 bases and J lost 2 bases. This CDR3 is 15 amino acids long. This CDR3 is CASRPGGSGTYEQYF. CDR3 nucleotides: TGTGCCAGCAGACCCGGGGGTAGCGGGACCTACGAGCAGTACTTC.

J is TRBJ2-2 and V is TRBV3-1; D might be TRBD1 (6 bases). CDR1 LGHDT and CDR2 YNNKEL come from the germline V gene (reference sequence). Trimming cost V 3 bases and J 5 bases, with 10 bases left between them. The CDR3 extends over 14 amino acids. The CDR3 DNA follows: TGTGCCAGCAGCCAGCTACAGGGAACCGGGGAGCTGTTTTTT. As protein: CASSQLQGTGELFF.

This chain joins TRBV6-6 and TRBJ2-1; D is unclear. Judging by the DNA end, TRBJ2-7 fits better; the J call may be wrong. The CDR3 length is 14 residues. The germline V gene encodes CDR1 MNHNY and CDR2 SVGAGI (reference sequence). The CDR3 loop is CASSRLKGLYEQYF. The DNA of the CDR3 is TGTGCCAGCAGCCGACTTAAGGGTCTCTACGAGCAGTACTTC.

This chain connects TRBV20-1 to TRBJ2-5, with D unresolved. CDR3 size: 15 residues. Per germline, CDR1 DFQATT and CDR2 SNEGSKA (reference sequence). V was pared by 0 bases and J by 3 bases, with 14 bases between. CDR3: CSARDRRPAKETQYF. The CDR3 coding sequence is TGCAGTGCTAGAGATCGCAGGCCAGCCAAAGAGACCCAGTACTTC.

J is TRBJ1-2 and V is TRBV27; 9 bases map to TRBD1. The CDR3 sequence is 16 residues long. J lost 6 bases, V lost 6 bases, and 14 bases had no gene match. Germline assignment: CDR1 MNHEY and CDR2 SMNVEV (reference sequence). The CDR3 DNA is TGTGCCAGCAGAACTACTTACGATGGGACAGGGCATGGCTACACCTTC. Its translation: CASRTTYDGTGHGYTF.

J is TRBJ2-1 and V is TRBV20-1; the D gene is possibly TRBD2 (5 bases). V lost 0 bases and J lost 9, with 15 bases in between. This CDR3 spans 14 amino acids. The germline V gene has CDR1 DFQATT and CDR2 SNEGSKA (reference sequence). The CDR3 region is CSARDGGDVSEQFF. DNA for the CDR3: TGCAGTGCTAGAGATGGAGGAGACGTGAGTGAGCAGTTCTTC.

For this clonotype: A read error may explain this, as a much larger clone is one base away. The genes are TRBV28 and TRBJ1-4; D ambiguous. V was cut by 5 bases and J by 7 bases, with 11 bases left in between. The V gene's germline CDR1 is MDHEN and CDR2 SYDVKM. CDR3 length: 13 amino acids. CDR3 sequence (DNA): TGTGCCAGCAGTGCCCGACAAACTGAAAAACTGTTTTTT. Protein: CASSARQTEKLFF.

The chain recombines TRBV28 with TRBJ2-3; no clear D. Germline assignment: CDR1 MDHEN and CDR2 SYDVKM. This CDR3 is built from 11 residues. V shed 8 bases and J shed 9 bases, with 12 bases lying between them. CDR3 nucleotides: TGTGCCAGCGACGCTAGGTCCACGCAGTATTTT. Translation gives CASDARSTQYF.

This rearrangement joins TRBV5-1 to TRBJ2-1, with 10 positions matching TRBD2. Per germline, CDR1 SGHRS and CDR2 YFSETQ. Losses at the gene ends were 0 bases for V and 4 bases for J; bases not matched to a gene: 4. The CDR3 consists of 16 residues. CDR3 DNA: TGCGCCAGCAGCTTGGTAGCGGGAGGCCGTTACAATGAGCAGTTCTTC. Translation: CASSLVAGGRYNEQFF. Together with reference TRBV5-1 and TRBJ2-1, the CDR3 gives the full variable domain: KAGVTQTPRYLIKTRGQQVTLSCSPISGHRSVSWYQQTPGQGLQFLFEYFSETQRNKGNFPGRFSGRQFSNSRSEMNVSTLELGDSALYLCASSLVAGGRYNEQFFGPGTRLTVL.

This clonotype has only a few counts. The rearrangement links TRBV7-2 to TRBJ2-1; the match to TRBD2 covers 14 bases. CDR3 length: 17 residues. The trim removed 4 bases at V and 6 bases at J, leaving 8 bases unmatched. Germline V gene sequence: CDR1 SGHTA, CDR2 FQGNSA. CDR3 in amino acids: CASSSGGTSGRPNEQFF. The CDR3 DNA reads TGTGCCAGCAGCTCGGGAGGGACTAGCGGGAGACCCAATGAGCAGTTCTTC.

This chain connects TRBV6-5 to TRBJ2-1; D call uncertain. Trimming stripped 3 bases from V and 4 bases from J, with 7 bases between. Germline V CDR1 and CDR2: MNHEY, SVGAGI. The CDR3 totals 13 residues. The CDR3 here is CASSYVPYNEQFF. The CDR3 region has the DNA TGTGCCAGCAGTTATGTACCGTACAATGAGCAGTTCTTC.

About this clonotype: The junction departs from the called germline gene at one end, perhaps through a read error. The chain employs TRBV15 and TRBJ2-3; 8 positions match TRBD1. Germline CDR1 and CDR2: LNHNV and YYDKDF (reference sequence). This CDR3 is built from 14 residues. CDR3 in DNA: TGTGCCACCAGCCGAGACAGGGGTATAGATACGCAGTATTTT. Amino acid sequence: CATSRDRGIDTQYF.

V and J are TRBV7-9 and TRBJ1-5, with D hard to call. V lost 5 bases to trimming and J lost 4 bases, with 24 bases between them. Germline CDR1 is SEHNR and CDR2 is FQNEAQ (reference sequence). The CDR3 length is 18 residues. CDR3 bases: TGTGCCAGCAGCCGGGGAGCCCCTTCCTGGGATCGAAATCAGCCCCAGCATTTT. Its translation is CASSRGAPSWDRNQPQHF.

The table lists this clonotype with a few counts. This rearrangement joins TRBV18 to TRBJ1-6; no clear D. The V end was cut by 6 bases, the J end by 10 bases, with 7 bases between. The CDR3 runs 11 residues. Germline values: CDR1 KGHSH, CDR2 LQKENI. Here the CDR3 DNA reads TGTGCCAGCTCGCCGGGGTCACCCCTCCACTTT. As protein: CASSPGSPLHF.

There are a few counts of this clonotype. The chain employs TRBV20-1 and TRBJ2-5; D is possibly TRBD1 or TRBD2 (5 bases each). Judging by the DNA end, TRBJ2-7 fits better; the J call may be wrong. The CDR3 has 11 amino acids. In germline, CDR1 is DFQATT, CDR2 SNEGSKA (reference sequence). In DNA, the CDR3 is TGCAGTGGACGGGACCATGACGAGCAGTACTTC. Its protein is CSGRDHDEQYF.

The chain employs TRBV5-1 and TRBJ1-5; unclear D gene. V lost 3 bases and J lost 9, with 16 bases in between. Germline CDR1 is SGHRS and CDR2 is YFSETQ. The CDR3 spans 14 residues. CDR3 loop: CASSSQPGEMPQHF. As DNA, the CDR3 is TGCGCCAGCAGCTCCCAACCGGGAGAAATGCCCCAGCATTTT.